One sample yielded the 30 T cell receptor beta chains listed below, sequenced in a study of shared clonotypes between healthy human individuals (TCRdb year 2020). Library construction relied on the immunoSEQ multiplex PCR assay. TCRdb took this table from immuneACCESS and kept in-frame rearrangements with V and J called. Such tables lack part of the clones; where checked against another copy, unresolved V genes explain under half of the gap, and the rest is unexplained. The sample includes millions of clones, with 85% to 95% observed a single time. The biggest ten clones account for 1.5% to 2% of the sample. CD8 naive samples were CD45RO-negative cells positively selected for CCR7, giving a CD45RA+CCR7+ population that excluded TemRA cells. The sequenced sample consisted of naive CD8+ T cells from PBMCs. The cell subset or site label corresponds to: CD45RA+CCR7+. These receptors all stem from a man aged 18 to 30 in good health. Some clones in this sample may be carry-over from other donors' samples.

This chain uses TRBV27 with TRBJ2-1; no firm D call. Trimming left V 7 bases short and J 6 bases short, with 16 bases between. This CDR3 contains 14 residues. Germline loops: CDR1 MNHEY, CDR2 SMNVEV (reference sequence). CDR3 nucleotide sequence: TGTGCCAGCACCGCAGGCGGCCCGATCAATGAGCAGTTCTTC. Translation: CASTAGGPINEQFF.

The chain uses TRBV27 and TRBJ2-1, with 7 bases fitting TRBD2. The V gene end was trimmed by 0 bases and the J gene end by 8 bases; junction bases not matched to a gene: 10. The CDR3 has 16 residues. The germline gives CDR1 MNHEY, CDR2 SMNVEV (reference sequence). The CDR3 loop is CASSLSMGTMFHEQFF. The CDR3 DNA follows: TGTGCCAGCAGTTTATCGATGGGGACTATGTTCCATGAGCAGTTCTTC.

This CDR3 reads CAISDPGLAETQYF. Here the CDR3 DNA reads TGTGCCATCAGTGACCCGGGACTAGCAGAGACCCAGTACTTC. The rearrangement links TRBV10-3 to TRBJ2-5, with 9 bases matching TRBD2. The germline CDR1 and CDR2 sequences are ENHRY and SYGVKD. Unmatched junction bases numbered 3, after V lost 3 bases and J lost 4 bases. This CDR3 has 14 amino acids.

V usage is TRBV7-6 and J usage is TRBJ2-3; D perhaps matches TRBD1 (5 bases). The CDR3 has 15 residues. Germline CDR1 SGHVS, CDR2 FNYEAQ. V shed 5 bases and J shed 5 bases, with 17 bases lying between them. This CDR3 reads CASSPGPRAEDTQYF. The CDR3, as DNA: TGTGCCAGCAGCCCCGGGCCCAGGGCGGAAGATACGCAGTATTTT. Full variable domain (outside the CDR3, taken from reference TRBV7-6 and TRBJ2-3): GAGVSQSPRYKVTKRGQDVALRCDPISGHVSLYWYRQALGQGPEFLTYFNYEAQQDKSGLPNDRFSAERPEGSISTLTIQRTEQRDSAMYRCASSPGPRAEDTQYFGPGTRLTVL.

This clone was seen only once. The same CDR3 arises from other DNA sequences in this sample as well. The CDR3 loop reads CASRTSDSYNEQFF. The CDR3 bases are TGTGCCAGCAGGACCAGCGACAGTTACAATGAGCAGTTCTTC. The chain employs TRBV28 and TRBJ2-1; D is possibly TRBD1 (5 bases). CDR3 length: 14 amino acids. The germline V gene has CDR1 MDHEN and CDR2 SYDVKM. Trimming cost V 6 bases and J 4 bases, with 13 bases left between them. The entire variable domain, with the rest obtained from reference TRBV28 and TRBJ2-1, is as follows: DVKVTQSSRYLVKRTGEKVFLECVQDMDHENMFWYRQDPGLGLRLIYFSYDVKMKEKGDIPEGYSVSREKKERFSLILESASTNQTSMYLCASRTSDSYNEQFFGPGTRLTVL.

This clone was detected once. The V call is TRBV7-9, the J call TRBJ2-7, with 10 bases that match TRBD1. This CDR3 spans 15 amino acids. With 5 bases clipped from V and 6 bases from J, the junction kept 10 bases outside the gene matches. Germline V gene lookup returns CDR1 SEHNR and CDR2 FQNEAQ (reference sequence). The CDR3 spells CASSAPGQGLSEQYF. In nucleotides, the CDR3 is TGTGCCAGCAGCGCTCCGGGACAGGGGTTGTCCGAGCAGTACTTC.

V gene TRBV19 combines with J gene TRBJ2-1, with 10 bases identical to TRBD2. Germline CDR1 LNHDA, CDR2 SQIVND (reference sequence). V shed 9 bases, J shed 0 bases, and the junction held 2 bases outside the gene matches. This CDR3 comprises 14 residues. CDR3 DNA: TGTGCCAGCAGGACTAGCGGCTCCTACAATGAGCAGTTCTTC. It yields the protein CASRTSGSYNEQFF.

Ten or more counts support this clone. Possible read error: a much larger clone is one base away. Other DNA variants within this sample encode the same CDR3. J is TRBJ1-1 and V is TRBV9; D remains unclear. With 0 bases removed from V and 1 base from J, the gap between germline ends came to 4 bases. The germline V gene encodes CDR1 SGDLS and CDR2 YYNGEE. CDR3 length: 13 amino acids. For the CDR3, the DNA is TGTGCCAGCAGCGTAGGGGCGAACACTGAAGCTTTCTTT. It yields the protein CASSVGANTEAFF.

The rearrangement uses TRBV5-8 and TRBJ1-2; unclear D gene. CDR1 and CDR2 (germline): SGHTS, YDEGEE. There are 14 residues in the CDR3. Trimming left V 1 base short and J 4 bases short, with 11 bases between. CDR3 in DNA: TGTGCCAGCAGCTTGAAAGTGGGGTTCTATGGCTACACCTTC. Encoded protein: CASSLKVGFYGYTF.

The rearrangement uses TRBV5-1 and TRBJ1-2; D is uncertain. V was cut by 3 bases and J by 4 bases, with 16 bases left in between. The CDR3 has 15 residues. Looked up from germline, CDR1 is SGHRS and CDR2 is YFSETQ. The chain's CDR3 is CASSSKAGPSYGYTF. The CDR3 bases are TGCGCCAGCAGCTCCAAAGCTGGACCGTCCTATGGCTACACCTTC.

In the case of this clone: In the same sample, other DNA sequences code for this CDR3. The genes are TRBV27 and TRBJ1-5; D might be TRBD1 (5 bases). CDR3 length equals 13 residues. The V end lost 3 bases, the J end lost 7 bases, and 10 bases lay between the germline ends. Germline CDR1 MNHEY, CDR2 SMNVEV (reference sequence). DNA for the CDR3: TGTGCCAGCAGTTTCGGCAGGGACCAGCCCCAGCATTTT. Amino acids: CASSFGRDQPQHF.

This clone has a handful of counts. The genes are TRBV10-3 and TRBJ1-5, with a possible D match to TRBD1 (6 bases). Germline V gene data show CDR1 as ENHRY and CDR2 as SYGVKD. The CDR3 spans 15 residues. Trimming left V 6 bases short and J 2 bases short, with 14 bases between. In DNA form, the CDR3 reads TGTGCCATCAGCGCCGGCGGGGGGCGCAATCAGCCCCAGCATTTT. Its protein product is CAISAGGGRNQPQHF.

The chain uses TRBV10-3 and TRBJ2-7; 11 bases align to TRBD1. This CDR3 comprises 15 residues. Germline CDR1 ENHRY, CDR2 SYGVKD. After removal of 4 bases from V and 1 base from J, the junction contained 3 bases not matched to a gene. As DNA, the CDR3 is TGTGCCATCAGTGGGGGACAGGGGGGTTCCTACGAGCAGTACTTC. This codes for CAISGGQGGSYEQYF.

The V and J genes are TRBV5-6 and TRBJ2-5, with 7 bases fitting TRBD2. The CDR3 has 18 amino acids. V shed 1 base and J 7 bases; nucleotides not matched to a gene: 19. CDR1 is SGHDT and CDR2 is YYEEEE in the germline V gene. The CDR3 DNA is TGTGCCAGCAGCTTGTGGGTCGCTTGGCGGGAGCGGCTGGGGACCCAGTACTTC. Translating it yields CASSLWVAWRERLGTQYF.

V is TRBV6-5 and J is TRBJ2-1; D gene uncertain. Germline V gives CDR1 MNHEY, CDR2 SVGAGI. The germline V and J ends were trimmed by 4 bases and 6 bases, with 10 bases remaining between them. The CDR3 is 13 amino acids. In DNA, the CDR3 is TGTGCCAGCAGTTGGTCGTTCCCCAATGAGCAGTTCTTC. Protein product: CASSWSFPNEQFF.

This chain connects TRBV28 to TRBJ2-3, with D possibly being TRBD1 or TRBD2 (5 bases each). CDR3 length equals 14 residues. Trimming took 7 bases from V and 3 from J, leaving 14 bases between them. Germline loops: CDR1 MDHEN, CDR2 SYDVKM. CDR3 residues: CASNPAWGTDTQYF. CDR3 coding DNA: TGTGCCAGCAACCCCGCATGGGGGACAGATACGCAGTATTTT. The full variable domain, with the rest looked up from reference TRBV28 and TRBJ2-3, is DVKVTQSSRYLVKRTGEKVFLECVQDMDHENMFWYRQDPGLGLRLIYFSYDVKMKEKGDIPEGYSVSREKKERFSLILESASTNQTSMYLCASNPAWGTDTQYFGPGTRLTVL.

V is TRBV6-1 and J is TRBJ1-4; 9 bases are a match to TRBD1. The ends lost 9 bases at V and 3 bases at J; junction bases unmatched: 8. The CDR3 sequence is 15 residues long. The germline V gene encodes CDR1 MNHNS and CDR2 SASEGT. The CDR3 DNA reads as TGTGCCAGGGGGGACAGGGAAGTTTCTAATGAAAAACTGTTTTTT. Its protein is CARGDREVSNEKLFF.

The gene calls are TRBV4-3 and TRBJ2-7, with D possibly TRBD1 on 6 matching bases. V lost 3 bases to trimming and J lost 2 bases, with 14 bases between them. The CDR3 consists of 15 residues. Germline V gene sequence: CDR1 LGHNA, CDR2 YSLEER. The CDR3 bases are TGCGCCAGCAGCCAGGCTACGACAGGTGCCTACGAGCAGTACTTC. This encodes CASSQATTGAYEQYF.

The V gene is TRBV19, the J gene TRBJ1-3; 7 nucleotides align to TRBD1. Germline assignment: CDR1 LNHDA and CDR2 SQIVND (reference sequence). Trimming at V came to 5 bases and at J to 0 bases, leaving 16 bases not matched to a gene. This CDR3 is built from 19 residues. CDR3 residues: CASSHVPSGQALSGNTIYF. In DNA, the CDR3 is TGTGCCAGTAGTCATGTGCCTTCCGGACAGGCTCTCTCTGGAAACACCATATATTTT.

The genes are TRBV7-8 and TRBJ1-1; 10 positions match TRBD1. Germline V CDR1 and CDR2: SGHVS, FQNEAQ. This CDR3 contains 16 residues. V gave up 1 base and J gave up 3 bases; unmatched junction bases: 5. This CDR3 reads CASSLEQDRGDTEAFF. CDR3 in DNA: TGTGCCAGCAGCTTAGAACAGGACAGGGGGGACACTGAAGCTTTCTTT.

The V call is TRBV7-2, the J call TRBJ2-1, with 10 bases lining up with TRBD2. Losses at the gene ends were 6 bases for V and 4 bases for J; bases not matched to a gene: 9. This CDR3 region has 16 residues. CDR1 and CDR2 (germline): SGHTA, FQGNSA. In nucleotides, the CDR3 is TGTGCCAGCAGTTCTACTAGCGGGATGACATACAATGAGCAGTTCTTC. Amino acids: CASSSTSGMTYNEQFF.

The chain joins TRBV2 to TRBJ2-5; D is possibly TRBD2 (6 bases). Trimming removed 6 bases at V and 0 bases at J, with 11 bases between. This CDR3 is built from 14 residues. Per germline, CDR1 SNHLY and CDR2 FYNNEI. The CDR3 loop reads CASRPRDYQETQYF. The CDR3 DNA is TGTGCCAGCAGGCCCCGGGACTACCAAGAGACCCAGTACTTC.

The chain joins TRBV9 to TRBJ2-1; 9 bases line up with TRBD2. From germline, CDR1 is SGDLS and CDR2 YYNGEE. This CDR3 is 18 amino acids long. The junction had 14 bases not matched to a gene; V was cut back by 3 bases and J by 4 bases. CDR3 in amino acids: CASSAPMAGGPRYNEQFF. In DNA, the CDR3 is TGTGCCAGCAGCGCCCCCATGGCGGGAGGGCCGAGGTACAATGAGCAGTTCTTC.

DNA of the CDR3: TGTGCCAGTAGCACGTTGGCGGACACAGATACGCAGTATTTT. It encodes CASSTLADTDTQYF. This chain connects TRBV19 to TRBJ2-3; no clear D gene. The CDR3 sequence is 14 residues long. V was cut by 6 bases and J by 2 bases, with 12 bases left in between. From germline, CDR1 is LNHDA and CDR2 SQIVND (reference sequence).

J is TRBJ2-1 and V is TRBV28, with TRBD1 matching over 9 bases. The CDR3 sequence is 16 residues long. Germline lookup yields CDR1 MDHEN and CDR2 SYDVKM. J lost 8 bases, V lost 5 bases, and 13 bases had no gene match. The CDR3 is CASSLSPGQGADEQFF. Written as DNA, the CDR3 is TGTGCCAGCAGTCTCAGCCCGGGACAGGGAGCGGATGAGCAGTTCTTC. The variable domain in full, completed from reference TRBV28 and TRBJ2-1, reads DVKVTQSSRYLVKRTGEKVFLECVQDMDHENMFWYRQDPGLGLRLIYFSYDVKMKEKGDIPEGYSVSREKKERFSLILESASTNQTSMYLCASSLSPGQGADEQFFGPGTRLTVL.

In this sample, this clone turned up once. The rearrangement uses TRBV4-2 and TRBJ2-5; the match to TRBD2 covers 7 bases. This CDR3 is 17 amino acids long. Germline loops: CDR1 LGHNA, CDR2 YNFKEQ. The V gene end was trimmed by 5 bases and the J gene end by 1 base; junction bases not matched to a gene: 13. The CDR3 coding sequence is TGTGCCAGCAGCGAAAATAGCGGGCGCAAAGTCCAAGAGACCCAGTACTTC. Translated, it gives CASSENSGRKVQETQYF.

This chain connects TRBV29-1 to TRBJ1-2, with D perhaps matching TRBD1 (6 bases). V was clipped by 6 bases and J by 7 bases, with 18 bases between them. This CDR3 is built from 13 residues. The germline CDR1 and CDR2 sequences are SQVTM and ANQGSEA. The CDR3 DNA reads as TGCAGCGTCAAGGAGGGGGGGAACGGTGGCTACACCTTC. Translation gives CSVKEGGNGGYTF.

The chain couples TRBV4-2 to TRBJ2-7; D tentatively fits TRBD1 or TRBD2 (7 bases each). The length of the CDR3 is 17 residues. Germline CDR1 and CDR2: LGHNA and YNFKEQ. Deletions cut 4 bases from V and 3 bases from J, with 22 bases between. The CDR3 DNA follows: TGTGCCAGCAGCCCACAGAGGAGGGAGGGGGCGGTCTACGAGCAGTACTTC. Protein product: CASSPQRREGAVYEQYF.

The CDR3 protein is CASSSGTGHGYTF. In nucleotides, the CDR3 is TGTGCCAGCAGTTCCGGGACAGGGCATGGCTACACCTTC. The rearrangement links TRBV6-1 to TRBJ1-2; 9 bases fit TRBD1. CDR1 and CDR2 (germline): MNHNS, SASEGT. The CDR3 runs to 13 residues. The J segment lost 6 bases and the V segment lost 5 bases, leaving 4 bases of the junction unmatched.

This chain joins TRBV25-1 and TRBJ2-1; D ambiguous. This CDR3 spans 11 amino acids. Deletions cut 7 bases from V and 3 bases from J, with 4 bases between. Germline V gene lookup returns CDR1 MGHDK and CDR2 SYGVNS. Here the CDR3 reads CASNDYNEQFF. The CDR3 region has the DNA TGTGCCAGCAATGACTACAATGAGCAGTTCTTC. The variable domain in full, with the rest retrieved from reference TRBV25-1 and TRBJ2-1, is EADIYQTPRYLVIGTGKKITLECSQTMGHDKMYWYQQDPGMELHLIHYSYGVNSTEKGDLSSESTVSRIRTEHFPLTLESARPSHTSQYLCASNDYNEQFFGPGTRLTVL.